This T cell receptor beta chain was observed in a study of T cells in Graves' hyperthyroidism and ophthalmopathy. Study observations and caveats: Among clonotypes expanded in thyroid above 0.001, most were also found in blood. Model predictions of ophthalmopathy came a median about 6.3 months before onset.

Diagnostic decisions used clinical symptoms, serum thyroxine and TRAb, thyroid ultrasound and orbital computed tomography. What was amplified from RNA transcripts were TCR beta CDR3 regions. HTBI primers drove first-round RT-PCR of the TCR CDR3. Each CDR3 protein is one row after TCRdb ran MiXCR on the multiplex PCR reads. Found here are about 350,000 distinct CDR3 sequences, approximately 15% of them singletons; the top ten hold 34%. V shed 5 bases and J shed 4 bases, with 17 bases lying between them. Germline V lookup: CDR1 LNHDA, CDR2 SQIVND (reference sequence). This CDR3 is 15 amino acids long. About this clonotype: The antigen is not known.

What was sequenced was blood. The chain employs TRBV19 and TRBJ1-2; D gene uncertain. This TCR derives from a woman between 40 and 50 years old with Graves' ophthalmopathy. This chain's CDR3 is CASSGSSWAFYGYTF. CDR3 in DNA: TGTGCCAGTAGTGGTAGTAGTTGGGCTTTCTATGGCTACACCTTC. Full variable domain (outside the CDR3, taken from reference TRBV19 and TRBJ1-2): DGGITQSPKYLFRKEGQNVTLSCEQNLNHDAMYWYRQDPGQGLRLIYYSQIVNDFQKGDIAEGYSVSREKKESFPLTVTSAQKNPTAFYLCASSGSSWAFYGYTFGSGTRLTVV.